The 11 T cell receptor beta chains below come from one sample, sequenced in a study of blood T cells in healthy people across ages. Together with a sample-barcoded 5' primer, a J-beta primer mix was included in a second PCR lasting roughly 7 to 11 cycles. Each CDR3 protein gets one entry after TCRdb re-called the 5' RACE reads with MiXCR. The sample includes some 1.4 million distinct CDR3 sequences, approximately 38% of them seen just once. The sequenced sample was blood. The receptor set was obtained from a woman under 30 in good health.

The CDR3 is CASRTPGTSSRETQFF. Written as DNA, the CDR3 is TGTGCCAGCAGAACCCCCGGGACTAGCAGCCGTGAGACCCAGTTCTTC. The genes are TRBV6-1 and TRBJ2-1, with 9 bases lining up with TRBD2. Germline V gene sequence: CDR1 MNHNS, CDR2 SASEGT. The CDR3 covers 16 residues. Trimming cost V 6 bases and J 13 bases; bases outside gene matches: 19.

This clonotype has only a few counts. The chain has TRBV6-1 and TRBJ2-3, with 7 bases matching TRBD2. V trimming: 2 bases; J trimming: 8 bases; junction bases outside the gene matches: 7. The CDR3 runs to 14 residues. Per germline, CDR1 MNHNS and CDR2 SASEGT. The CDR3 protein is CASSELLGGFTQYF. The CDR3, as DNA: TGTGCCAGCAGTGAATTACTCGGGGGGTTTACGCAGTATTTT.

This clonotype showed up many times. This chain uses TRBV10-3 with TRBJ2-5; 8 bases line up with TRBD2. The V gene end was trimmed by 6 bases and the J gene end by 0 bases; junction bases not matched to a gene: 6. The CDR3 loop spans 15 amino acids. Germline V gene data show CDR1 as ENHRY and CDR2 as SYGVKD. In nucleotides, the CDR3 is TGTGCCATCAGCAACAGCGGGGGTCACCAAGAGACCCAGTACTTC. Its translation: CAISNSGGHQETQYF.

The chain joins TRBV6-1 to TRBJ1-2; D not resolved. Trimming cost V 7 bases and J 0 bases, with 18 bases left between them. This CDR3 region has 16 residues. Germline V lookup: CDR1 MNHNS, CDR2 SASEGT. The CDR3: CASIIAGNLPNYGYTF. The CDR3 coding sequence is TGTGCCAGCATTATCGCCGGGAATTTACCTAACTATGGCTACACCTTC.

The rearrangement joins TRBV4-1 to TRBJ1-4, with 10 nucleotides matching TRBD1. This CDR3 is 15 amino acids long. CDR1 is MGHRA, CDR2 YSYEKL, per germline. The J segment lost 7 bases and the V segment lost 3 bases, leaving 5 bases of the junction unmatched. CDR3 nucleotide sequence: TGCGCCAGCAGCCAGGGGGACAGGGGCCCTGAAAAACTGTTTTTT. It encodes CASSQGDRGPEKLFF.

This clonotype was seen a handful of times. The chain employs TRBV29-1 and TRBJ2-3; no firm D call. Germline V gene lookup returns CDR1 SQVTM and CDR2 ANQGSEA. Between the trimmed V and J ends, which lost 5 bases and 14 bases, there was a span of 20 bases. The CDR3 covers 12 residues. In DNA form, the CDR3 reads TGCAGCGTTCAATTGTTGGACCCTCGTTTGTATTTT. As protein: CSVQLLDPRLYF.

The J gene is TRBJ2-1, the V gene TRBV9; D not certain. The CDR3 covers 14 residues. Germline lookup yields CDR1 SGDLS and CDR2 YYNGEE. The V end was cut by 4 bases, the J end by 5 bases, with 13 bases between. The CDR3 sequence is CASSPRSSNNEQFF. In DNA form, the CDR3 reads TGTGCCAGCAGCCCCCGCTCCAGTAACAATGAGCAGTTCTTC.

This rearrangement joins TRBV20-1 to TRBJ1-2; D is unclear. The germline CDR1 and CDR2 sequences are DFQATT and SNEGSKA (reference sequence). This CDR3 comprises 13 residues. Trimming shortened V by 0 bases and J by 8 bases, and 13 bases separated the two germline ends. The DNA of the CDR3 is TGCAGTGCTAGAGATCCGGTGGCGTCCGGCTACACCTTC. Residues: CSARDPVASGYTF.

This clonotype was found a few times. The chain has TRBV12-3 or TRBV12-4 and TRBJ2-1, with D uncertain. Trimming shortened V by 5 bases and J by 8 bases, and 10 bases separated the two germline ends. The CDR3 totals 12 residues. The CDR3 region is CASSDDRDEQFF. The DNA for the CDR3 is TGTGCCAGCAGTGACGATCGGGATGAGCAGTTCTTC.

The V call is TRBV18, the J call TRBJ2-7, with D unresolved. The germline V gene has CDR1 KGHSH and CDR2 LQKENI. V was clipped by 6 bases and J by 4 bases, with 19 bases between them. The CDR3 is 15 amino acids. In DNA form, the CDR3 reads TGTGCCAGCTCCCCCTCCCGGACCAATGGATACGAGCAGTACTTC. The encoded protein is CASSPSRTNGYEQYF.

CDR3 coding DNA: TGTGCCAGCAGCGCCCGTCCCGGGACAGGGGTGGATGAGCAGTTCTTC. Translation: CASSARPGTGVDEQFF. The chain carries TRBV7-9 and TRBJ2-1; 10 positions agree with TRBD1. V lost 5 bases to trimming and J lost 8 bases; unmatched junction nucleotides: 12. This CDR3 region has 16 residues. CDR1 SEHNR and CDR2 FQNEAQ come from the germline V gene (reference sequence).